These 19 T cell receptor beta chains were all obtained from the same sample, sequenced in a study of shared clonotypes between healthy human individuals. CD45RO-negative CD8 cells positively selected for CCR7 made up the naive population, which excluded terminally differentiated effector memory CD45RA+ cells. TCRdb's copy holds only in-frame clones and misses some; the assay was immunoSEQ multiplex PCR. The sample contains around 600,000 clones, 95% to 98% of which appear only once. Sequenced: naive CD8+ T cells sorted from blood. Receptors originate from a man in his thirties or forties in good health.

V gene TRBV9 combines with J gene TRBJ1-1; 10 nucleotides match TRBD1. There are 16 residues in the CDR3. CDR1 and CDR2 (germline): SGDLS, YYNGEE. Trimming cost V 4 bases and J 1 base; bases outside gene matches: 7. In nucleotides, the CDR3 is TGTGCCAGCAGCACCGCCAGGGACAGGGGGAACACTGAAGCTTTCTTT. Protein product: CASSTARDRGNTEAFF.

Concerning this clone: The same CDR3 arises from other DNA sequences in this sample as well. The chain is built from TRBV27 and TRBJ2-1; 10 bases fit TRBD2. J was trimmed by 7 bases and V by 7 bases; bases with no gene match: 10. Germline V gene sequence: CDR1 MNHEY, CDR2 SMNVEV (reference sequence). The CDR3 length is 15 residues. In DNA form, the CDR3 reads TGTGCCAGCACCCTAGGCGCTAGCGGGAGAAATGAGCAGTTCTTC. This gives the protein CASTLGASGRNEQFF.

This rearrangement joins TRBV5-4 to TRBJ2-4; D is possibly TRBD1 (5 bases). CDR3 length: 12 amino acids. Germline V gene lookup returns CDR1 SGHNT and CDR2 YYREEE (reference sequence). The V gene lost 2 bases and the J gene lost 9 bases, with 9 bases spanning the gap. CDR3 DNA: TGTGCCAGCAGCTTTGGGCAGGGCATTCAGTACTTC. This codes for CASSFGQGIQYF.

The chain is built from TRBV7-6 and TRBJ2-5; 10 bases align to TRBD1. V lost 3 bases to trimming and J lost 4 bases; unmatched junction nucleotides: 2. Germline V gene lookup returns CDR1 SGHVS and CDR2 FNYEAQ. The CDR3 length is 14 residues. CDR3 amino acids: CASSFRTGGETQYF. As DNA, the CDR3 is TGTGCCAGCAGCTTCCGGACAGGGGGAGAGACCCAGTACTTC.

The chain is built from TRBV25-1 and TRBJ2-4; 7 nucleotides align to TRBD1. This CDR3 has 18 residues. J gave up 0 bases and V 4 bases, and 12 bases lay outside the gene matches. The germline V gene has CDR1 MGHDK and CDR2 SYGVNS. The CDR3 sequence: CASSGPSGQMIAKNIQYF. In DNA, the CDR3 is TGTGCCAGCAGTGGCCCCTCGGGACAGATGATAGCCAAAAACATTCAGTACTTC. The full variable domain, rest sourced from reference TRBV25-1 and TRBJ2-4, is EADIYQTPRYLVIGTGKKITLECSQTMGHDKMYWYQQDPGMELHLIHYSYGVNSTEKGDLSSESTVSRIRTEHFPLTLESARPSHTSQYLCASSGPSGQMIAKNIQYFGAGTRLSVL.

The chain is built from TRBV7-8 and TRBJ1-1, with D tentatively TRBD1 (6 bases). The CDR3 length is 14 residues. The germline V and J ends were trimmed by 4 bases and 1 base, with 10 bases remaining between them. Germline V lookup: CDR1 SGHVS, CDR2 FQNEAQ. CDR3 protein: CASSYRVANTEAFF. CDR3 DNA sequence: TGTGCCAGCAGCTACAGGGTGGCGAACACTGAAGCTTTCTTT.

The chain recombines TRBV6-5 with TRBJ2-7; a possible D gene is TRBD2 (6 bases). V lost 2 bases and J lost 6, with 11 bases in between. This CDR3 has 13 residues. CDR1 MNHEY and CDR2 SVGAGI come from the germline V gene. CDR3 sequence reads: CASSYGGSLEQYF. The CDR3 nucleotides are TGTGCCAGCAGTTACGGGGGGAGCCTCGAGCAGTACTTC.

To note about this clone: At the DNA level, this CDR3 is encoded by other sequences in the same sample as well. The chain combines TRBV7-9 with TRBJ2-7, with D perhaps matching TRBD1 (5 bases). CDR3 length: 12 residues. Germline V gene lookup returns CDR1 SEHNR and CDR2 FQNEAQ (reference sequence). Trimming took 2 bases from V and 5 from J, leaving 7 bases between them. In DNA, the CDR3 is TGTGCCAGCAGCTTACCAGGGAACGAGCAGTACTTC. Protein sequence: CASSLPGNEQYF.

The rearrangement uses TRBV7-6 and TRBJ2-4; no firm D call. V lost 5 bases and J lost 6, with 17 bases in between. CDR1 is SGHVS, CDR2 FNYEAQ, per germline. This CDR3 region has 15 residues. CDR3 residues: CASSPLLGVGNIQYF. CDR3 bases: TGTGCCAGCAGCCCCCTCCTTGGGGTCGGAAACATTCAGTACTTC. The whole variable domain, remainder taken from reference TRBV7-6 and TRBJ2-4, is GAGVSQSPRYKVTKRGQDVALRCDPISGHVSLYWYRQALGQGPEFLTYFNYEAQQDKSGLPNDRFSAERPEGSISTLTIQRTEQRDSAMYRCASSPLLGVGNIQYFGAGTRLSVL.

CDR3 nucleotides: TGTGCCAGCACTCACGGCCACTCCTACGAGCAGTACTTC. Residues: CASTHGHSYEQYF. The chain combines TRBV27 with TRBJ2-7; D is unresolved. The CDR3 consists of 13 residues. Germline CDR1 and CDR2: MNHEY and SMNVEV (reference sequence). The V end was cut by 7 bases, the J end by 0 bases, with 10 bases between.

Comment on this clone: The sample carries other DNA sequences with the same CDR3. V gene TRBV2 combines with J gene TRBJ1-3; D is undetermined. Per the germline V gene, CDR1 is SNHLY and CDR2 is FYNNEI. This CDR3 is built from 11 residues. V lost 7 bases and J 2 bases, leaving 3 bases between the germline ends. DNA for the CDR3: TGTGCCAGCATAACTGGAAACACCATATATTTT. Translated, it gives CASITGNTIYF.

The V gene is TRBV4-1, the J gene TRBJ2-7; 8 nucleotides line up with TRBD1. The CDR3 sequence is 15 residues long. The V gene's germline CDR1 is MGHRA and CDR2 YSYEKL. The V and J ends lost 2 bases and 4 bases, in that order; junction bases with no gene match: 7. Here the CDR3 DNA reads TGCGCCAGCAGCCAAAAGGAGACAGGGGCGTACGAGCAGTACTTC. Amino acids: CASSQKETGAYEQYF.

This sequence joins TRBV5-1 and TRBJ1-1, with D unclear. The ends were cut back, 4 bases at V and 1 base at J, with 17 bases in the middle. This CDR3 contains 16 residues. Germline V CDR1 and CDR2: SGHRS, YFSETQ. CDR3 sequence reads: CASSQMLASGNTEAFF. The CDR3 nucleotides are TGCGCCAGCAGCCAGATGCTTGCATCGGGGAACACTGAAGCTTTCTTT.

The chain joins TRBV27 to TRBJ2-5; D possibly corresponds to TRBD2 (6 bases). Germline V gene data show CDR1 as MNHEY and CDR2 as SMNVEV (reference sequence). Trimming left V 6 bases short and J 0 bases short, with 11 bases between. CDR3 length: 14 residues. The chain's CDR3 is CASRGGRDQETQYF. The CDR3 bases are TGTGCCAGCAGGGGGGGACGGGACCAAGAGACCCAGTACTTC.

The chain has TRBV7-9 and TRBJ1-1; 7 nucleotides match TRBD1. Germline CDR1 SEHNR, CDR2 FQNEAQ (reference sequence). V gave up 5 bases and J gave up 6 bases; unmatched junction bases: 15. CDR3 length equals 16 residues. The CDR3 loop is CASSNRQGGMDAEAFF. The DNA for the CDR3 is TGTGCCAGCAGCAATCGACAGGGTGGAATGGATGCTGAAGCTTTCTTT.

This chain links TRBV5-1 with TRBJ2-7; tentative D call: TRBD1 (6 bases). Germline V gene lookup returns CDR1 SGHRS and CDR2 YFSETQ. Between the trimmed V and J ends, which lost 0 bases and 3 bases, there was a span of 10 bases. The CDR3 contains 14 residues. CDR3: CASSLETGDYEQYF. The CDR3 nucleotides read TGCGCCAGCAGCTTGGAGACAGGAGACTACGAGCAGTACTTC. Looking up the rest from reference TRBV5-1 and TRBJ2-7 gives the full variable domain: KAGVTQTPRYLIKTRGQQVTLSCSPISGHRSVSWYQQTPGQGLQFLFEYFSETQRNKGNFPGRFSGRQFSNSRSEMNVSTLELGDSALYLCASSLETGDYEQYFGPGTRLTVT.

The chain links TRBV27 to TRBJ2-3; 9 bases match TRBD1. V dropped 5 bases and J dropped 0; count of bases not matched to a gene: 3. CDR1 is MNHEY and CDR2 is SMNVEV in the germline V gene (reference sequence). The CDR3 sequence is 15 residues long. CDR3 protein: CASSPGTGSTDTQYF. CDR3 DNA sequence: TGTGCCAGCAGTCCCGGGACAGGGAGCACAGATACGCAGTATTTT.

The chain carries TRBV25-1 and TRBJ2-7; possible D gene TRBD2, 6 bases. V was clipped by 8 bases and J by 2 bases, with 16 bases between them. The CDR3 length is 14 residues. Germline V gene data show CDR1 as MGHDK and CDR2 as SYGVNS. The CDR3 sequence: CASASGLNPYEQYF. DNA for the CDR3: TGTGCCAGCGCATCCGGACTAAACCCCTACGAGCAGTACTTC.

The chain employs TRBV9 and TRBJ2-1; 8 bases align to TRBD2. The germline V gene has CDR1 SGDLS and CDR2 YYNGEE. There are 14 residues in the CDR3. V shed 5 bases, J shed 4 bases, and the junction held 5 bases outside the gene matches. CDR3 nucleotides: TGTGCCAGCAGAGGAGAGCGGGAGTACAATGAGCAGTTCTTC. Protein sequence: CASRGEREYNEQFF.